The 22 T cell receptor beta chains below come from one sample, sequenced in a study of molecular identifiers for immune sequencing clone quantification. MiXCR was run by TCRdb on the PCR reads, yielding one entry per CDR3 protein. The repertoire holds just under 65,000 distinct CDR3 sequences, with about 20% as singletons. The sequencing sample was made of naive CD8+ T cells from blood, with Jurkat cell RNA spiked in. Subset specified: FACS-sorted CD8+CD4-CCR7+CD45RA+ naive T cells. These receptors were obtained from a human donor in good health. Some libraries in this study had Jurkat cell RNA spiked in.

In regard to this clonotype: A much larger clone lies one base from this, so it may be a read error. This likely comes from a read error, as the CDR3 has no conserved phenylalanine or tryptophan at its end. J is TRBJ2-3 and V is TRBV20-1, with 10 bases matching TRBD2. After removal of 3 bases from V and 7 bases from J, the junction contained 4 bases not matched to a gene. This CDR3 spans 13 amino acids. CDR1 is DFQATT and CDR2 is SNEGSKA in the germline V gene (reference sequence). The DNA of the CDR3 is TGCAGTGCTAGGACTAGCGGGTTCAATACGCAGTATTCT. Its protein product is CSARTSGFNTQYS.

This clonotype turned up a few times. The J gene is TRBJ2-1, the V gene TRBV29-1; unclear D gene. The CDR3 is 14 amino acids. V was pared by 4 bases and J by 4 bases, with 14 bases between. In germline, CDR1 is SQVTM, CDR2 ANQGSEA. CDR3: CSVVGSWAYNEQFF. DNA for the CDR3: TGCAGCGTTGTGGGAAGTTGGGCTTACAATGAGCAGTTCTTC.

This clonotype was counted many times. The DNA for the CDR3 is TGTGCCAGCAGTTACCACCACCCGGGACAGCAAGAGACCCAGTACTTC. Its translation: CASSYHHPGQQETQYF. The chain carries TRBV6-6 and TRBJ2-5; TRBD1 aligns across 7 bases. J gave up 2 bases and V 2 bases, and 8 bases lay outside the gene matches. This CDR3 region has 16 residues. Germline V CDR1 and CDR2: MNHNY, SVGAGI (reference sequence).

Ten or more counts support this clonotype. The J gene is TRBJ1-1, the V gene TRBV7-9, with a weak D call TRBD1 (5 bases). V lost 6 bases and J lost 2, with 7 bases in between. This CDR3 contains 12 residues. Looked up from germline, CDR1 is SEHNR and CDR2 is FQNEAQ (reference sequence). The CDR3 reads CASRTGNTEAFF. CDR3 sequence (DNA): TGTGCCAGCAGAACAGGAAACACTGAAGCTTTCTTT.

As to this clonotype: This may arise from a read error, as a much more abundant clone is one base away. No conserved phenylalanine or tryptophan ends this CDR3, so it is likely a read error. The chain carries TRBV5-1 and TRBJ1-1; D is uncertain. Trimming left V 0 bases short and J 1 base short, with 7 bases between. CDR1 is SGHRS, CDR2 YFSETQ, per germline. The CDR3 is made up of 14 amino acids. For the CDR3, the DNA is TGCGCCAGCAGCTTGGCCGTAGAGAACACTGAAGCTTTCCTT. It codes for CASSLAVENTEAFL.

This clonotype was seen many times. V usage is TRBV5-4 and J usage is TRBJ2-7; 14 nucleotides line up with TRBD2. The CDR3 runs to 19 residues. Looked up from germline, CDR1 is SGHNT and CDR2 is YYREEE (reference sequence). The ends lost 1 base at V and 5 bases at J; junction bases unmatched: 14. This chain's CDR3 is CASSLSATSGRARMDEQYF. Written as DNA, the CDR3 is TGTGCCAGCAGCTTGAGTGCGACTAGCGGGAGGGCCAGGATGGACGAGCAGTACTTC.

This clonotype occurred once. A much larger clone is a single base away; this may be a read error. The chain employs TRBV28 and TRBJ2-5; 9 bases agree with TRBD2. The CDR3 runs to 14 residues. CDR1 MDHEN and CDR2 SYDVKM come from the germline V gene. V lost 8 bases and J lost 5; bases outside the gene matches: 9. The CDR3 protein is CASAPGLARETQYF. CDR3 coding DNA: TGTGCCAGCGCCCCGGGACTAGCTCGGGAGACCCAGTACTTC.

This clonotype was seen repeatedly, ten times or more. The chain recombines TRBV7-2 with TRBJ2-3; unclear D gene. Germline V lookup: CDR1 SGHTA, CDR2 FQGNSA. Trimming removed 4 bases from V and 3 bases from J, with 8 bases in between. The CDR3 sequence is 13 residues long. Written as DNA, the CDR3 is TGTGCCAGCAGCTGGGTCGAGACAGATACGCAGTATTTT. Residues: CASSWVETDTQYF.

This clonotype was seen ten or more times. The gene calls are TRBV11-2 and TRBJ2-7; 9 bases line up with TRBD1. The CDR3 extends over 14 amino acids. Germline-derived CDR1 and CDR2 are SGHAT and FQNNGV. The V and J ends lost 1 base and 2 bases, in that order; junction bases with no gene match: 0. The CDR3 DNA follows: TGTGCCAGCAGCTTAGGGACAGGGGCCTACGAGCAGTACTTC. The encoded protein is CASSLGTGAYEQYF.

The CDR3 region has the DNA TGTGCCAGCAGCCTCCTAGGTCGGACAGAACCTAATGAGCAGTTCTTC. Translation gives CASSLLGRTEPNEQFF. The chain links TRBV7-3 to TRBJ2-1, with D maybe TRBD1 (6 bases). The V gene's germline CDR1 is SGHTA and CDR2 FQGTGA. Deletions cut 5 bases from V and 7 bases from J, with 21 bases between. CDR3 length: 16 amino acids.

This clonotype was counted ten times or more. The V gene is TRBV2, the J gene TRBJ2-2; 8 bases match TRBD1. V shed 8 bases, J shed 4 bases, and the junction held 9 bases outside the gene matches. The length of the CDR3 is 15 residues. The germline CDR1 and CDR2 sequences are SNHLY and FYNNEI. This CDR3 reads CASLSTGARTGELFF. CDR3 DNA: TGTGCCAGCCTTTCGACAGGGGCACGCACCGGGGAGCTGTTTTTT.

The V call is TRBV20-1, the J call TRBJ2-7, with D tentatively TRBD1 or TRBD2 (5 bases each). In germline, CDR1 is DFQATT, CDR2 SNEGSKA (reference sequence). V shed 5 bases and J shed 1 base, with 15 bases lying between them. The CDR3 loop spans 14 amino acids. CDR3 sequence (DNA): TGCAGTGCTCCCGGGGCAGGGACGTCCTACGAGCAGTACTTC. This codes for CSAPGAGTSYEQYF.

The V and J genes are TRBV7-6 and TRBJ1-5; weak D call: TRBD1 (6 bases). CDR1 is SGHVS and CDR2 is FNYEAQ in the germline V gene. The CDR3 consists of 15 residues. V lost 5 bases and J lost 0, with 11 bases in between. CDR3 sequence: CASSPGTHSNQPQHF. The CDR3 DNA is TGTGCCAGCAGCCCGGGGACACATAGCAATCAGCCCCAGCATTTT.

This clonotype was seen only a few times. Possible read error: a much larger clone is one base away. The J gene is TRBJ2-2, the V gene TRBV5-4, with TRBD2 matching over 9 bases. The CDR3 totals 15 residues. CDR1 and CDR2 (germline): SGHNT, YYREEE (reference sequence). The CDR3 nucleotides are TGTGCCAGCAGCTTGGGACTAGCGGACACCGGGGAGCTGCTTTTT. This gives the protein CASSLGLADTGELLF.

Remarks on this clonotype: The junction and the germline gene differ at one end; a read error may be behind it. V and J are TRBV20-1 and TRBJ2-4; D not certain. The CDR3 sequence is 11 residues long. Per the germline V gene, CDR1 is DFQATT and CDR2 is SNEGSKA (reference sequence). The CDR3 sequence is CRARDLGIQYF. The CDR3 DNA reads TGCAGGGCTAGAGACTTGGGCATTCAGTACTTC.

This clonotype was found many times. The rearrangement links TRBV30 to TRBJ1-5, with D tentatively TRBD1 (5 bases). This CDR3 comprises 15 residues. The ends were cut back, 0 bases at V and 2 bases at J, with 11 bases in the middle. Germline CDR1 GTSNPN, CDR2 SVGIG (reference sequence). The CDR3 DNA is TGTGCCTGGAGTGTTTCAGGGTTGGGCAATCAGCCCCAGCATTTT. This gives the protein CAWSVSGLGNQPQHF.

The chain is built from TRBV19 and TRBJ2-1; TRBD1 aligns across 9 bases. With 4 bases clipped from V and 8 bases from J, the junction kept 9 bases outside the gene matches. The CDR3 loop spans 15 amino acids. The V gene's germline CDR1 is LNHDA and CDR2 SQIVND (reference sequence). The CDR3 reads CASSNWTGAPDEQFF. In nucleotides, the CDR3 is TGTGCCAGTAGTAACTGGACAGGGGCTCCCGATGAGCAGTTCTTC. Full variable domain (remainder filled in from reference TRBV19 and TRBJ2-1): DGGITQSPKYLFRKEGQNVTLSCEQNLNHDAMYWYRQDPGQGLRLIYYSQIVNDFQKGDIAEGYSVSREKKESFPLTVTSAQKNPTAFYLCASSNWTGAPDEQFFGPGTRLTVL.

The table lists this clonotype with a few counts. V usage is TRBV11-3 and J usage is TRBJ1-1, with D uncertain. The CDR3 consists of 14 residues. Germline-derived CDR1 and CDR2 are SGHNT and YENEEA. V lost 4 bases and J 5 bases, leaving 14 bases between the germline ends. CDR3 DNA sequence: TGTGCCAGCAGCTCCCCCGGATACCGAACTGAAGCTTTCTTT. Translating it yields CASSSPGYRTEAFF.

There are many counts of this clonotype. The chain employs TRBV6-6 and TRBJ1-3; D not resolved. The CDR3 totals 14 residues. Germline V lookup: CDR1 MNHNY, CDR2 SVGAGI (reference sequence). Trimming took off 11 bases at V and 0 bases at J, with 14 bases between the two ends. The CDR3 bases are TGTGCCGGACCCCGGCGGACCTCTGGAAACACCATATATTTT. This gives the protein CAGPRRTSGNTIYF.

This clonotype came up many times. V usage is TRBV11-1 and J usage is TRBJ2-7; a weak D match, TRBD2 (6 bases). CDR3 length: 15 residues. CDR1 SGHAT and CDR2 FQDESV come from the germline V gene (reference sequence). V was pared by 2 bases and J by 2 bases, with 13 bases between. The CDR3 loop is CASSLFGSGPYEQYF. CDR3 in DNA: TGTGCCAGCAGCTTATTTGGTAGCGGACCCTACGAGCAGTACTTC. Drawing the rest from reference TRBV11-1 and TRBJ2-7, the complete variable domain is EAEVAQSPRYKITEKSQAVAFWCDPISGHATLYWYRQILGQGPELLVQFQDESVVDDSQLPKDRFSAERLKGVDSTLKIQPAELGDSAMYLCASSLFGSGPYEQYFGPGTRLTVT.

This clonotype was observed a single time. Since a much larger clone is just one base distant, this may be a read error. The CDR3 loop reads CATSRARYLSGWDNEQFF. For the CDR3, the DNA is TGTGCCACCAGCAGAGCCCGCTATCTCAGCGGATGGGACAATGAGCAGTTCTTC. J is TRBJ2-1 and V is TRBV15; D is possibly TRBD2 (5 bases). Germline CDR1 is LNHNV and CDR2 is YYDKDF (reference sequence). CDR3 size: 18 residues. V lost 1 base and J lost 5, with 21 bases in between.

This clonotype was detected ten times or more. This chain links TRBV14 with TRBJ2-1; no clear D gene. Germline loops: CDR1 SGHDN, CDR2 FVKESK. This CDR3 has 13 amino acids. The V gene lost 0 bases and the J gene lost 13 bases, with 13 bases spanning the gap. In DNA form, the CDR3 reads TGTGCCAGCAGCCAAGAGATGGCAACCGTTCAGTTCTTC. It codes for CASSQEMATVQFF. Complete variable domain (other parts from reference TRBV14 and TRBJ2-1): EAGVTQFPSHSVIEKGQTVTLRCDPISGHDNLYWYRRVMGKEIKFLLHFVKESKQDESGMPNNRFLAERTGGTYSTLKVQPAELEDSGVYFCASSQEMATVQFFGPGTRLTVL.